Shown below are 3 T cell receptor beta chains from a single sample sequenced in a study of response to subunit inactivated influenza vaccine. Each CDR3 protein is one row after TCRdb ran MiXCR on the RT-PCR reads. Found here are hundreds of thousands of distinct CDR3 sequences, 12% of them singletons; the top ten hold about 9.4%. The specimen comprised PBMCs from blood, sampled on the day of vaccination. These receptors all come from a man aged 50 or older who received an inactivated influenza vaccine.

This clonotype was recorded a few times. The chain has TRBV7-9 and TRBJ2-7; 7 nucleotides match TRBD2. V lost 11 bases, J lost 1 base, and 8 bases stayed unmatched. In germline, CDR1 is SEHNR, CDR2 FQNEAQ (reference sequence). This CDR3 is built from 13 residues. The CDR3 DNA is TGTGCCGGTTCGAGACTAGCATCCTACGAGCAGTACTTC. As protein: CAGSRLASYEQYF.

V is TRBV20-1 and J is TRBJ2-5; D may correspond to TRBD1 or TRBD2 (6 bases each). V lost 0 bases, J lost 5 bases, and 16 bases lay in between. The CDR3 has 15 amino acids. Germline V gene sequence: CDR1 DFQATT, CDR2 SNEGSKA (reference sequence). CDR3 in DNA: TGCAGTGCTAGAGATCCTGGACAGCGGGTGGAGACCCAGTACTTC. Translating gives CSARDPGQRVETQYF.

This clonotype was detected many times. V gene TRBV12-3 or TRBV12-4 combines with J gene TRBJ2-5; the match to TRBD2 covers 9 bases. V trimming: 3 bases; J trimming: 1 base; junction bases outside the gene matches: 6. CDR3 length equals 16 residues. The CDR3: CASSLSLAGFQETQYF. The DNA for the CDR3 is TGTGCCAGCAGTTTGAGTCTAGCGGGGTTCCAAGAGACCCAGTACTTC.